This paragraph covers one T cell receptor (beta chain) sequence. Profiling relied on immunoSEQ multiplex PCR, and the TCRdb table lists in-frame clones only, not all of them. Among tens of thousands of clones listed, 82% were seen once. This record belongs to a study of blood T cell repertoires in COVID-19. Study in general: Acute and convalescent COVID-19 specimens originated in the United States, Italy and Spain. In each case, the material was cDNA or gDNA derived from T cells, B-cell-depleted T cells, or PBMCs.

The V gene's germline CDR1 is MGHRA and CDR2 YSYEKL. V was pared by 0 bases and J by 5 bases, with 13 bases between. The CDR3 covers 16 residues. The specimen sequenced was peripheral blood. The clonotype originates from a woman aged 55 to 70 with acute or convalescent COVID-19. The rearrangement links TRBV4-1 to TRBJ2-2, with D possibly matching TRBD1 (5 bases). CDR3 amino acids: CASSQDLQAGTGELFF. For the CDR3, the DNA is TGCGCCAGCAGCCAAGATTTGCAGGCAGGGACCGGGGAGCTGTTTTTT.